The 22 T cell receptor beta chains presented below share a single source sample, sequenced in a study of regulatory T cells in long-lasting Graves disease. Sequencing libraries for TCR beta were prepared with iRepertoire HTBI primers and Arm-PCR of CDR3 regions. Via MiXCR, TCRdb re-called the multiplex PCR reads, giving one row per CDR3 protein. Altogether 420,000 or so distinct CDR3 sequences are present, about 20% being singletons, with the ten largest covering approximately 28%. Time point reported: persistent/refractory GD, antithyroid drugs over 5 years with positive TRAb. There was RNA extracted from PBMCs, and the TCR library was made from it. The sample was peripheral blood mononuclear cells (PBMCs), taken when the disease was refractory, from a patient treated with antithyroid drugs. Receptor source: a female donor with Graves disease.

V usage is TRBV27 and J usage is TRBJ2-7; D not resolved. Germline CDR1 reads MNHEY; CDR2 reads SMNVEV (reference sequence). The CDR3 consists of 15 residues. V lost 0 bases and J 1 base, leaving 10 bases between the germline ends. The CDR3, as DNA: TGTGCCAGCAGTTTATCAAGGCTCCCATCCTACGAGCAGTACTTC. It translates to CASSLSRLPSYEQYF.

The table lists this clonotype with many counts. V is TRBV27 and J is TRBJ2-5; 7 bases agree with TRBD1. This CDR3 contains 15 residues. Germline assignment: CDR1 MNHEY and CDR2 SMNVEV (reference sequence). V lost 7 bases, J lost 1 base, and 9 bases stayed unmatched. DNA for the CDR3: TGTGCCAGCAACCCGAAGTGGGACAGCCAAGAGACCCAGTACTTC. This translates into CASNPKWDSQETQYF.

This clonotype was picked up many times. The chain is built from TRBV28 and TRBJ2-4, with 9 nucleotides matching TRBD2. The V gene's germline CDR1 is MDHEN and CDR2 SYDVKM. J gave up 7 bases and V 2 bases, and 3 bases lay outside the gene matches. The CDR3 contains 14 residues. The CDR3 protein is CASSLRAGGNIQYF. CDR3 coding DNA: TGTGCCAGCAGTTTAAGGGCGGGGGGGAACATTCAGTACTTC.

This clonotype has a count of ten or more. This sequence joins TRBV12-3 or TRBV12-4 and TRBJ2-5, with D hard to call. The V end lost 5 bases, the J end lost 5 bases, and 21 bases lay between the germline ends. This CDR3 contains 16 residues. The CDR3 loop reads CASSTPPRLGRETQYF. The CDR3 nucleotides read TGTGCCAGCAGTACCCCCCCCCGCTTAGGTAGGGAGACCCAGTACTTC.

This clonotype was seen only a few times. CDR3 in DNA: TGTGCCACTTCCCCCGGGACAAATAGCAATCAGCCCCAGCATTTT. This translates into CATSPGTNSNQPQHF. The chain employs TRBV19 and TRBJ1-5; a weak D match, TRBD1 (6 bases). The CDR3 runs to 15 residues. Trimming left V 10 bases short and J 0 bases short, with 16 bases between. The germline V gene encodes CDR1 LNHDA and CDR2 SQIVND (reference sequence).

The CDR3 sequence: CAWQQGSGNTIYF. The CDR3 DNA follows: TGTGCCTGGCAACAGGGATCCGGAAACACCATATATTTT. The chain couples TRBV30 to TRBJ1-3; TRBD1 is a possible D gene (6 bases). In germline, CDR1 is GTSNPN, CDR2 SVGIG (reference sequence). Deletions cut 5 bases from V and 4 bases from J, with 12 bases between. This CDR3 spans 13 amino acids.

This clonotype was counted a few times. The CDR3 DNA reads as TGTGCCAGCAGTTACTCGACGGGGCCGACAGATAACTATGGCTACACCTTC. Translated, it gives CASSYSTGPTDNYGYTF. The chain uses TRBV6-2 or TRBV6-3 and TRBJ1-2, with TRBD1 as a possible D gene (5 bases). Germline V lookup: CDR1 MNHEY, CDR2 SVGEGT. The CDR3 length is 17 residues. Trimming took off 0 bases at V and 1 base at J, with 15 bases between the two ends.

This sequence joins TRBV18 and TRBJ2-7, with 7 bases aligning to TRBD1. The germline CDR1 and CDR2 sequences are KGHSH and LQKENI. Trimming cost V 2 bases and J 5 bases; bases outside gene matches: 6. The CDR3 has 14 amino acids. The CDR3 region has the DNA TGTGCCAGCTCACCAGACAGGGCCAGCCACGAGCAGTACTTC. This encodes CASSPDRASHEQYF.

This clonotype was observed a few times. In nucleotides, the CDR3 is TGTGCCAGCAGTAGCGGGGAGACTATGAACACTGAAGCTTTCTTT. Translated: CASSSGETMNTEAFF. This chain links TRBV6-1 with TRBJ1-1; the D is unclear. Germline CDR1 MNHNS, CDR2 SASEGT. Trimming took off 5 bases at V and 0 bases at J, with 13 bases between the two ends. CDR3 length: 15 residues.

This clonotype was seen a few times. This chain joins TRBV6-1 and TRBJ2-7; D is perhaps TRBD2 (5 bases). Germline lookup yields CDR1 MNHNS and CDR2 SASEGT. Between the trimmed V and J ends, which lost 7 bases and 7 bases, there was a span of 20 bases. The CDR3 runs 14 residues. As DNA, the CDR3 is TGTGCCAGCAATAACGGGCTAGCTCCCATGGAGCAGTACTTC. This codes for CASNNGLAPMEQYF.

This sequence joins TRBV19 and TRBJ2-7; TRBD1 agrees at 11 bases. This CDR3 comprises 17 residues. Germline CDR1 reads LNHDA; CDR2 reads SQIVND (reference sequence). V trimming: 0 bases; J trimming: 4 bases; junction bases outside the gene matches: 8. CDR3 sequence reads: CASSIDPDRGLFYEQYF. In nucleotides, the CDR3 is TGTGCCAGTAGTATAGACCCGGACAGGGGGCTTTTTTACGAGCAGTACTTC. Complete variable domain (other parts from reference TRBV19 and TRBJ2-7): DGGITQSPKYLFRKEGQNVTLSCEQNLNHDAMYWYRQDPGQGLRLIYYSQIVNDFQKGDIAEGYSVSREKKESFPLTVTSAQKNPTAFYLCASSIDPDRGLFYEQYFGPGTRLTVT.

V usage is TRBV12-3 or TRBV12-4 and J usage is TRBJ1-2, with 7 bases that match TRBD1. The ends lost 6 bases at V and 10 bases at J; junction bases unmatched: 11. The CDR3 runs 13 residues. The CDR3, as DNA: TGTGCCAGCAGGTTCACAGGGGCGCGCCTCTACACCTTC. This codes for CASRFTGARLYTF.

There are many counts of this clonotype. The V gene is TRBV28, the J gene TRBJ2-6, with 7 positions matching TRBD2. The trim removed 5 bases at V and 0 bases at J, leaving 10 bases unmatched. The CDR3 extends over 18 amino acids. CDR1 and CDR2 from the germline V gene are MDHEN and SYDVKM. DNA for the CDR3: TGTGCCAGCAGTCAACCCCTCCTAGCGGTCTCTGGGGCCAACGTCCTGACTTTC. It yields the protein CASSQPLLAVSGANVLTF.

In its sample, this clonotype was seen many times. The chain recombines TRBV3-1 with TRBJ2-5; no firm D call. This CDR3 is built from 11 residues. Trimming took off 0 bases at V and 7 bases at J, with 3 bases between the two ends. Germline V gene sequence: CDR1 LGHDT, CDR2 YNNKEL (reference sequence). The CDR3 here is CASSQEVTQYF. CDR3 in DNA: TGTGCCAGCAGCCAAGAGGTGACCCAGTACTTC.

The chain uses TRBV27 and TRBJ2-4; 10 bases are shared with TRBD2. The CDR3 is 20 amino acids. J gave up 1 base and V 7 bases, and 19 bases lay outside the gene matches. Germline V gene data show CDR1 as MNHEY and CDR2 as SMNVEV (reference sequence). CDR3 DNA sequence: TGTGCCAGCAATCTCTACCCAGCGGGAGGGCCAACACGGGCCAAAAACATTCAGTACTTC. Translation: CASNLYPAGGPTRAKNIQYF.

This chain connects TRBV28 to TRBJ1-6, with 7 nucleotides matching TRBD1. Germline CDR1 reads MDHEN; CDR2 reads SYDVKM. Trimming removed 4 bases from V and 10 bases from J; junction bases left unmatched: 16. CDR3 length equals 17 residues. The CDR3 region is CASSSRAGTEGFSPLHF. Here the CDR3 DNA reads TGTGCCAGCAGTTCCCGCGCCGGGACAGAGGGATTCTCACCCCTCCACTTT.

This chain connects TRBV19 to TRBJ2-7; D unclear. With 9 bases removed from V and 2 bases from J, the gap between germline ends came to 8 bases. The CDR3 sequence is 11 residues long. Germline values: CDR1 LNHDA, CDR2 SQIVND (reference sequence). CDR3 region: CASRQAYEQYF. The CDR3 nucleotides are TGTGCCAGCAGACAAGCCTACGAGCAGTACTTC.

This clonotype occurred a few times. The rearrangement joins TRBV9 to TRBJ1-2; D not resolved. V was pared by 3 bases and J by 1 base, with 16 bases between. Looked up from germline, CDR1 is SGDLS and CDR2 is YYNGEE. CDR3 size: 16 residues. DNA for the CDR3: TGTGCCAGCAGCGCACACCGGACGGAACTTAACTATGGCTACACCTTC. It yields the protein CASSAHRTELNYGYTF.

This clonotype has more than one count but fewer than ten. V usage is TRBV20-1 and J usage is TRBJ2-7; D is unclear. The ends were cut back, 0 bases at V and 2 bases at J, with 11 bases in the middle. This CDR3 spans 14 amino acids. CDR1 is DFQATT, CDR2 SNEGSKA, per germline (reference sequence). This chain's CDR3 is CSARDRLGTYEQYF. DNA of the CDR3: TGCAGTGCTAGAGATCGACTGGGGACCTACGAGCAGTACTTC.

This clonotype was seen a handful of times. The rearrangement links TRBV20-1 to TRBJ1-2; D is perhaps TRBD1 (5 bases). The CDR3 consists of 14 residues. V dropped 3 bases and J dropped 8 bases, with 19 bases sitting between them. The germline V gene has CDR1 DFQATT and CDR2 SNEGSKA (reference sequence). This CDR3 reads CSASTGVVFSGYTF. CDR3 sequence (DNA): TGCAGTGCTAGCACAGGAGTTGTTTTTTCGGGCTACACCTTC.

The rearrangement links TRBV5-1 to TRBJ2-7, with TRBD1 as a possible D gene (6 bases). This CDR3 comprises 15 residues. Looked up from germline, CDR1 is SGHRS and CDR2 is YFSETQ. V was shortened by 0 bases and J by 2 bases, with 12 bases between the two germline ends. The CDR3 nucleotides read TGCGCCAGCAGCTTGGGGACAGCCGCCACCTACGAGCAGTACTTC. Encoded protein: CASSLGTAATYEQYF. Complete variable domain (other parts from reference TRBV5-1 and TRBJ2-7): KAGVTQTPRYLIKTRGQQVTLSCSPISGHRSVSWYQQTPGQGLQFLFEYFSETQRNKGNFPGRFSGRQFSNSRSEMNVSTLELGDSALYLCASSLGTAATYEQYFGPGTRLTVT.

About this clonotype: A single base separates this from a much larger clone, so it may be a read error. The CDR3 carries no conserved terminal phenylalanine or tryptophan, so it likely arises from a read error. The V and J genes are TRBV27 and TRBJ1-2; TRBD1 might be the D (6 bases). Trimming took off 4 bases at V and 0 bases at J, with 12 bases between the two ends. In germline, CDR1 is MNHEY, CDR2 SMNVEV (reference sequence). This CDR3 has 15 amino acids. The CDR3 sequence: CASSSDRITNYGYTS. CDR3 in DNA: TGTGCCAGCAGTTCCGACAGGATAACTAACTATGGCTACACCTCC.